This is a list of T cell receptor beta chains from one sample in a study of T cell repertoires in cytomegalovirus infection. TCRdb re-derived calls from the reads in MiXCR, one entry per CDR3 protein. The sample holds fewer than 550,000 distinct CDR3 sequences; 11% are singletons and the top ten take roughly a tenth. The sample taken for sequencing was PBMCs. The receptors derive from a human donor in good health (CMV status not recorded). Some clones in this sample may be carry-over from other donors' samples. Both conserved end residues are part of each CDR3. Each record gives: V gene, J gene, D gene, clone size, CDR3 DNA, CDR3 protein. D genes are given only for firm matches. Expanded clones get a size class; other rows say once, few or many, or leave the size out.

>TRBV7-2|TRBJ2-5|-|many
TGTGCCAGCAGCTCACACCCCTTTGTCAGGGGAGGGGAGACCCAGTACTTC
CASSSHPFVRGGETQYF
>TRBV15|TRBJ2-7|-|-
TGTGCCACCAGCAGGGAAGGGCGGTACGAGCAGTACTTC
CATSREGRYEQYF
>TRBV10-3|TRBJ2-7|TRBD1|-
TGTGCCATCAGTGACTCGGGACAGGGGGTCGGGGAGCAGTACTTC
CAISDSGQGVGEQYF
>TRBV7-2|TRBJ1-1|-|many
TGTGCCAGCAGCTTAGCATGGGGAACTGAAGCTTTCTTT
CASSLAWGTEAFF
>TRBV5-1|TRBJ1-1|-|many
TGCGCCAGCAGCCAGCTAACTCAGGGGTCCGGGACTGAAGCTTTCTTT
CASSQLTQGSGTEAFF
>TRBV20-1|TRBJ2-5|TRBD2|-
TGCAGTGCCAGTGGACTAGCGGGGGGCAAGCAAGAGACCCAGTACTTC
CSASGLAGGKQETQYF
>TRBV3-1|TRBJ2-7|-|few
TGTGCCAGCAGCCAACCTGACAGATATTACGAGCAGTACTTC
CASSQPDRYYEQYF
>TRBV24-1|TRBJ2-1|TRBD1|-
TGTGCCACCAGTGATGCCGGACAGGGGTACAATGAGCAGTTCTTC
CATSDAGQGYNEQFF
>TRBV12-3/TRBV12-4|TRBJ2-7|TRBD2|many
TGTGCCAGCAGTATAACCGGGGGGTACGAGCAGTACTTC
CASSITGGYEQYF
>TRBV4-1|TRBJ2-1|-|many
TGCGCCAGCAGCCAAGATCGGGCCCCCGGTCGGCATGAGCAGTTCTTC
CASSQDRAPGRHEQFF
>TRBV27|TRBJ1-1|-|-
TGTGCCAGCAGTTTGACAATTACTATGAACACTGAAGCTTTCTTT
CASSLTITMNTEAFF
>TRBV7-2|TRBJ2-2|-|many
TGTGCCAGCAGCTCAGTCGGGTTAGGGGAGCTGTTTTTT
CASSSVGLGELFF
>TRBV7-4|TRBJ1-2|TRBD1|once
TGTGCCAGCAGCCGGACAGGGAAGGGCTACACCTTC
CASSRTGKGYTF
>TRBV7-3|TRBJ2-1|TRBD1|many
TGTGCCAGCAGCTCCACAGGGGGCGAGTACAATGAGCAGTTCTTC
CASSSTGGEYNEQFF
>TRBV5-1|TRBJ2-1|-|few
TGCGCCAGCAGCTTGAACCCACGGGCCCCCAGCAGGAATGAGCAGTTCTTC
CASSLNPRAPSRNEQFF
>TRBV19|TRBJ2-1|-|few
TGTGCCAGTAGTAAGTCGGGGAGCTCCTACAATGAGCAGTTCTTC
CASSKSGSSYNEQFF
>TRBV20-1|TRBJ1-6|-|many
TGCAGTGCTAGAGATCTTAATTCACCCCTCCACTTT
CSARDLNSPLHF
>TRBV19|TRBJ1-1|-|many
TGTGCCAGTAGTATTGGGTTCGGGTCACCGAACACTGAAGCTTTCTTT
CASSIGFGSPNTEAFF
>TRBV27|TRBJ1-2|-|-
TGTGCCAGCAGTTTATCCAGGGAGCATGGCTACACCTTC
CASSLSREHGYTF
>TRBV28|TRBJ2-7|-|many
TGTGCCAGCAGTGCCCCGGGTGAGGGGAGAAACTACGAGCAGTACTTC
CASSAPGEGRNYEQYF
>TRBV27|TRBJ2-2|-|few
TGTGCCAGCAGTTTACCCCGGGTGGGCGACACCGGGGAGCTGTTTTTT
CASSLPRVGDTGELFF
>TRBV29-1|TRBJ2-7|TRBD2|few
TGCAGCGTTGGGTCGGGGGGGGTAAGGTCCACCTACGAGCAGTACTTC
CSVGSGGVRSTYEQYF
>TRBV11-2|TRBJ1-4|TRBD1|many
TGTGCCAGCAGCGACTGGACAGGGGGCAATGAAAAACTGTTTTTT
CASSDWTGGNEKLFF
>TRBV4-2|TRBJ2-3|TRBD2|many
TGTGCCAGCAGCCAAGGAGCGGGAGGAGCCACAGATACGCAGTATTTT
CASSQGAGGATDTQYF
>TRBV29-1|TRBJ2-3|TRBD2|-
TGCAGCGTTAAATCCCCCAAACTAGCGGGCAGCACAGATACGCAGTATTTT
CSVKSPKLAGSTDTQYF
>TRBV20-1|TRBJ1-5|-|few
TGCAGCCCTAAAGCCCTCGAGGGCAATCAGCCCCAGCATTTT
CSPKALEGNQPQHF
>TRBV6-1|TRBJ1-5|TRBD1|few
TGTGCCAGCACCTCGGACAGGGGGTTGGGTCAGCCCCAGCATTTT
CASTSDRGLGQPQHF
>TRBV29-1|TRBJ1-1|-|-
TGCAGCGTTCACCTATCGGGCCTCTTAGGGGCTGAAGCTTTCTTT
CSVHLSGLLGAEAFF
>TRBV4-1|TRBJ1-4|-|many
TGCGCCAGCAGCCAGGCGAACGGGGGAGGTGAAAAACTGTTTTTT
CASSQANGGGEKLFF
>TRBV11-2|TRBJ1-1|-|many
TGTGCCAGCAGCTTAGCCACCGCAGGGGCCAGGAACACTGAAGCTTTCTTT
CASSLATAGARNTEAFF
>TRBV14|TRBJ1-6|-|-
TGTGCCAGCAGCCAAGGCACGCGGAATTCACCCCTCCACTTT
CASSQGTRNSPLHF
>TRBV5-4|TRBJ2-3|TRBD1|many
TGTGCCAGCCACGACAGGGCCACAGATACGCAGTATTTT
CASHDRATDTQYF
>TRBV19|TRBJ2-7|TRBD1|once
TGTGCCACCGGGATACAGGGGGCGCGAGAGCAGTACTTC
CATGIQGAREQYF
>TRBV27|TRBJ2-7|-|-
TGTGCCAGCATCCGCTTGGGCGAGCAGTACTTC
CASIRLGEQYF
>TRBV12-3/TRBV12-4|TRBJ2-5|TRBD1|many
TGTGCCAGCAGTTATGGACAGGCAGAGACCCAGTACTTC
CASSYGQAETQYF
>TRBV6-1|TRBJ2-5|-|-
TGTGCCAGCAGTGAACAGGGCGAGACCCAGTACTTC
CASSEQGETQYF
>TRBV19|TRBJ1-5|-|-
TGTGCCAGTAATCGCCGTCTCGGGCCCCAGCATTTT
CASNRRLGPQHF
>TRBV29-1|TRBJ2-7|TRBD1|once
TGCCGCGTTGAAATCGGAGGACAGGCCCAATACGAGCAGTACTTC
CRVEIGGQAQYEQYF
>TRBV20-1|TRBJ2-7|TRBD2|many
TGCAGTGCCCGGGGGGGAGCAGAGTCCTACGAGCAGTACTTC
CSARGGAESYEQYF
>TRBV3-1|TRBJ1-3|TRBD1|-
TGTGCCAGCAGCCCAGGGACAGCCGGAAACACCATATATTTT
CASSPGTAGNTIYF
>TRBV7-9|TRBJ2-3|-|-
TGTGCCAGCAGCTTAATACGGGTCGGGACAGATACGCAGTATTTT
CASSLIRVGTDTQYF
>TRBV20-1|TRBJ2-2|TRBD2|few
TGCAGTGCTCCCCGGCAGCGGGGAGCCACCGGGGAGCTGTTTTTT
CSAPRQRGATGELFF
>TRBV13|TRBJ2-3|-|few
TGTGCCAGCAGCCCTCGAAGTAAGGTTTTCACAGATACGCAGTATTTT
CASSPRSKVFTDTQYF
>TRBV6-2/TRBV6-3|TRBJ2-7|-|few
TGTGCCAGCAGTTACTCGCGAGCTTCGAGGAGCTCCTACGAGCAGTACTTC
CASSYSRASRSSYEQYF
>TRBV11-2|TRBJ2-1|TRBD2|many
TGTGCCAGCAGCTTCCTAGCGGGTACCTCCTCCTACAATGAGCAGTTCTTC
CASSFLAGTSSYNEQFF
>TRBV6-5|TRBJ2-6|-|many
TGTGCCAGCAGTTACGGCAGCTCTGGGGCCAACGTCCTGACTTTC
CASSYGSSGANVLTF
>TRBV7-9|TRBJ1-5|-|many
TGTGCCAGCAGCAGGGGACAACTCTCTGCCCTTGATCAGCCCCAGCATTTT
CASSRGQLSALDQPQHF
>TRBV12-3/TRBV12-4|TRBJ1-2|-|many
TGTGCCAGCAGTTCGTTTGACAGGCGTGGCTATGGCTACACCTTC
CASSSFDRRGYGYTF
>TRBV29-1|TRBJ2-1|-|few
TGCAGCGTTGAACAGCACAATGAGCAGTTCTTC
CSVEQHNEQFF